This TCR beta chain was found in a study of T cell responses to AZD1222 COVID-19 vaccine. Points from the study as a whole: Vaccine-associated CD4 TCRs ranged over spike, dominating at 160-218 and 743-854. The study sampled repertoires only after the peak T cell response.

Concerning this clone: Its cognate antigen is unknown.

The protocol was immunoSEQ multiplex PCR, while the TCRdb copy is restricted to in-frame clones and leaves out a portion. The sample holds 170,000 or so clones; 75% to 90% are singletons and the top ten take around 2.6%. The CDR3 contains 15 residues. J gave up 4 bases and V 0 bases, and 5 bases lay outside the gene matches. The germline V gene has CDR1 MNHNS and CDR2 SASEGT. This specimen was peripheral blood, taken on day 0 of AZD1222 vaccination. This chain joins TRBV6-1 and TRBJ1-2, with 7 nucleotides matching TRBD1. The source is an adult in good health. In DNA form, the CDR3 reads TGTGCCAGCAGTGAAGCTACAGGGGCGGCCTATGGCTACACCTTC. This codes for CASSEATGAAYGYTF.